This T cell receptor beta chain was obtained from a study of vaccination and CD4 T cells after COVID-19. Study-wide results and limits: Convalescent patients' median share of reactive clones seen only post-vaccination was around 86%.

The sample holds a few counts of this clonotype. Its antigen is undetermined. Researchers used the Oncomine TCR Beta short-read assay to sequence DNA from cultured CD4+ T cells. Investigators isolated genomic DNA from cultured CD4+ T cells. TCRdb used MiXCR to reprocess the PCR reads, holding one entry per CDR3 protein. The sample records approximately 12,000 distinct CDR3 sequences, 50% being singletons. Treatment meaning: roughly 11-day PBMC culture with coronavirus spike peptide pools or control peptides (ViraFEST assay). Negative selection isolated the CD4+ T cells once the cells had been cultured for about ten days. There are 14 residues in the CDR3. The germline V gene encodes CDR1 SGHVS and CDR2 FQNEAQ. With 1 base removed from V and 0 bases from J, the gap between germline ends came to 4 bases.

The V and J genes are TRBV7-8 and TRBJ1-5, with unresolved D. Sequenced material: CD4+ T cells from blood, cultured in vitro. The sequence came from a human donor who had recovered from COVID-19. This CDR3 reads CASSLEFSNQPQHF. The CDR3 nucleotides are TGTGCCAGCAGCTTAGAGTTTAGCAATCAGCCCCAGCATTTT.